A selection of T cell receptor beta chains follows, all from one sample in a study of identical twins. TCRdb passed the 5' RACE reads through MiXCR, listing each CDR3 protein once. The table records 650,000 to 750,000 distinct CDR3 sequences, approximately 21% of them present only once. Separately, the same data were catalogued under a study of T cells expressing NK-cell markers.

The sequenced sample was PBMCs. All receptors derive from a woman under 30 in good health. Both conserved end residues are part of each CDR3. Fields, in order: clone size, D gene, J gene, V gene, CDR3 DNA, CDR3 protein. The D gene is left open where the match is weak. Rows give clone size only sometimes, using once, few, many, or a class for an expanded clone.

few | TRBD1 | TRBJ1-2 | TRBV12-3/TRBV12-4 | TGTGCCAGCAACCTTGACAGGGTTCCTGGCTATGGCTACACCTTC | CASNLDRVPGYGYTF
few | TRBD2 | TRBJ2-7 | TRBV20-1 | TGCAGTGCTGGTAGCGGGCACGAGCAGTACTTC | CSAGSGHEQYF
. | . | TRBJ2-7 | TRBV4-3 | TGCGCCAGCAGCCCTGGGGTCGAGACCTACGAGCAGTACTTC | CASSPGVETYEQYF
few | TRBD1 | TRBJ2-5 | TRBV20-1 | TGCAGTGCCGGGACAGAGCCGCAAGAGACCCAGTACTTC | CSAGTEPQETQYF
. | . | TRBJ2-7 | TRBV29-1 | TGCAGCGGTCGGACCCCAACATACGAGCAGTACTTC | CSGRTPTYEQYF
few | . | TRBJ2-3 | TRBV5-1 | TGCGCCAGCAGCTTGGAGGGCGGGACTAGCACAGATACGCAGTATTTT | CASSLEGGTSTDTQYF
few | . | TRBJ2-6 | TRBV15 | TGTGCCACGGGGGGAGGAGGCTCTGGGGCCAACGTCCTGACTTTC | CATGGGGSGANVLTF
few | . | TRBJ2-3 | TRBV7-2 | TGTGCCAGCAGGTCCAGGGAGACAGATACGCAGTATTTT | CASRSRETDTQYF
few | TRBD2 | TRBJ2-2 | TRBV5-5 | TGTGCCAGCAGCAAAGGGACTAGCGGCCTCCCCGGGGAGCTGTTTTTT | CASSKGTSGLPGELFF
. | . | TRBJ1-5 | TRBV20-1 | TGCAGTGCTAGAGCAGGGAGGCAGCCCCAGCATTTT | CSARAGRQPQHF
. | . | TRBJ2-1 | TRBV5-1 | TGCGCCAGCAGTTTGGGTCCCCTCAGCAATGAGCAGTTCTTC | CASSLGPLSNEQFF
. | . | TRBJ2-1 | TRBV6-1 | TGTGCCAGCAGCAGGACAGCCGTAGCACATGAGCAGTTCTTC | CASSRTAVAHEQFF
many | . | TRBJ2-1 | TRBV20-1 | TGCAGGGGGTTAAGCTCCTACAATGAGCAGTTCTTC | CRGLSSYNEQFF
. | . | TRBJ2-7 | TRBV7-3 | TGTGCCAGCAGCTTAGAACACTATTCCTACGAGCAGTACTTC | CASSLEHYSYEQYF
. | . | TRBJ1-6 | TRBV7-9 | TGTGCCAGCAGCTTAGAAACGGCACCCCTCCACTTT | CASSLETAPLHF
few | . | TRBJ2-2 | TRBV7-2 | TGTGCCAGCAGCTTAGCACTATTAGCGGAGAACACCGGGGAGCTGTTTTTT | CASSLALLAENTGELFF
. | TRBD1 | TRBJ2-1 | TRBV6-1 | TGTGCCAGCAACCCAGGGGGCTCCTACAATGAGCAGTTCTTC | CASNPGGSYNEQFF